The TCR beta chain described here comes from a study of blood T cell repertoires in COVID-19. The wider study: Researchers got acute and convalescent COVID-19 samples from the United States, Italy and Spain. PBMCs, B-cell-depleted T cells, or T cells provided the cDNA or gDNA that made up the material.

This CDR3 is built from 16 residues. Germline V CDR1 and CDR2: SGHVS, FQNEAQ. J was trimmed by 1 base and V by 0 bases; bases with no gene match: 0. Under the authors' procedure: Reference gene primer amplification yielded estimated nucleated cell counts. TCRdb's copy holds only in-frame clones and misses some; the assay was immunoSEQ multiplex PCR. From that table come the V and J calls and clone size; the DNA was used to work out D and trimming. The sample contains about 130,000 clones, around 80% of which appear only once. V usage is TRBV7-8 and J usage is TRBJ2-5, with 12 bases matching TRBD2. The source material was peripheral blood. The sequence was collected from a woman aged 45 to 65 with acute or convalescent COVID-19. The DNA for the CDR3 is TGTGCCAGCAGCTTAGCACTAGCGGGAGGCCAAGAGACCCAGTACTTC. Amino acids: CASSLALAGGQETQYF.